This T cell receptor (beta chain) is from a study of blood T cell repertoires in COVID-19. Using immunoSEQ multiplex PCR, the repertoire was profiled, and TCRdb retains in-frame clones only, with some absent. The table has about 120,000 clones, around four fifths seen once. V shed 2 bases and J shed 1 base, with 11 bases lying between them. Germline V gene sequence: CDR1 SGHAT, CDR2 FQNNGV. The CDR3 runs to 15 residues. The specimen sequenced was peripheral blood. The source is a man aged 60 to 69 with acute or convalescent COVID-19. This rearrangement joins TRBV11-2 to TRBJ2-5; D is unresolved. In DNA form, the CDR3 reads TGTGCCAGCAGCTTACGTCCCAGATCCCAAGAGACCCAGTACTTC. This sequence encodes CASSLRPRSQETQYF. Supplemented by reference TRBV11-2 and TRBJ2-5, the full variable domain reads EAGVAQSPRYKIIEKRQSVAFWCNPISGHATLYWYQQILGQGPKLLIQFQNNGVVDDSQLPKDRFSAERLKGVDSTLKIQPAKLEDSAVYLCASSLRPRSQETQYFGPGTRLLVL.